This note documents a single T cell receptor beta chain sequence. Its antigen is unknown. Sequencing of cultured CD4+ T cell DNA used the Oncomine TCR Beta short-read assay. TCRdb used MiXCR to reprocess the PCR reads, holding one entry per CDR3 protein. The table has around 2,000 distinct CDR3 sequences, about 43% seen once; the top ten hold about 72%. These data are taken from a study of vaccination and CD4 T cells after COVID-19. This CDR3 is 15 amino acids long. V trimming: 5 bases; J trimming: 5 bases; junction bases outside the gene matches: 9. Germline V gene sequence: CDR1 LNHDA, CDR2 SQIVND (reference sequence). This sample's treatment: approximately 10-day PBMC culture with coronavirus spike peptide pools or control peptides (ViraFEST assay). During the years 2011-2018, before the COVID-19 pandemic, the unexposed donor's CD4+ T cells were collected.

V gene TRBV19 combines with J gene TRBJ2-5, with TRBD2 identical over 9 bases. The clonotype was recovered from a human donor in good health. The sequenced sample was CD4+ T cells from blood, cultured in vitro. The CDR3 region is CASSSVSGGSETQYF. For the CDR3, the DNA is TGTGCCAGTAGTTCCGTTAGCGGGGGCAGCGAGACCCAGTACTTC. The full variable domain, with the rest looked up from reference TRBV19 and TRBJ2-5, is DGGITQSPKYLFRKEGQNVTLSCEQNLNHDAMYWYRQDPGQGLRLIYYSQIVNDFQKGDIAEGYSVSREKKESFPLTVTSAQKNPTAFYLCASSSVSGGSETQYFGPGTRLLVL.